This TCR beta chain derives from a study of radiation and T cells in renal cell carcinoma. Documented time point: baseline pretreatment blood. Sample treatment: 15 Gy SBRT to primary tumor, nephrectomy 4 weeks later. The tumor was a clear cell renal cell carcinoma. The data were produced by immunoSEQ multiplex PCR, yet TCRdb's version contains in-frame clones alone and is incomplete. The sample lists over 120,000 clones, roughly 84% occurring once. A word on this clone: Its cognate antigen is unknown.

Germline CDR1 reads SEHNR; CDR2 reads FQNEAQ (reference sequence). There are 16 residues in the CDR3. V lost 0 bases, J lost 4 bases, and 15 bases lay in between. Broader study findings: In blood, top tumor clones expanded by 2 weeks, shrinking by 4.

The TCR sequence derives from a woman aged 45-65 years with renal cell carcinoma. This specimen was blood, taken from a patient whose treatment included radiotherapy and nephrectomy. The chain links TRBV7-9 to TRBJ2-5; the D is unclear. DNA for the CDR3: TGTGCCAGCAGCTTAGCGATGTTATCCGGGCTAGAGACCCAGTACTTC. This encodes CASSLAMLSGLETQYF. Filled out from reference TRBV7-9 and TRBJ2-5, the complete variable domain reads DTGVSQNPRHKITKRGQNVTFRCDPISEHNRLYWYRQTLGQGPEFLTYFQNEAQLEKSRLLSDRFSAERPKGSFSTLEIQRTEQGDSAMYLCASSLAMLSGLETQYFGPGTRLLVL.